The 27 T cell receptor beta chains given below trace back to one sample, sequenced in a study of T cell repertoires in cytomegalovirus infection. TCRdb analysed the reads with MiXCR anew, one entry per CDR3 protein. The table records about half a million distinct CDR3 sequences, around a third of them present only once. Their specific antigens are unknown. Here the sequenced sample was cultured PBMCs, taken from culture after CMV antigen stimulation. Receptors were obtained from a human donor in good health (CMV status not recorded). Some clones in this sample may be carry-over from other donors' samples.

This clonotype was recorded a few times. CDR3 residues: CASSPFGGPLRGTQYF. Written as DNA, the CDR3 is TGTGCCAGCAGCCCCTTTGGGGGCCCCCTAAGGGGGACCCAGTACTTC. J is TRBJ2-5 and V is TRBV28; possible D gene TRBD1, 6 bases. V gave up 6 bases and J gave up 7 bases, with 24 bases separating them. Per germline, CDR1 MDHEN and CDR2 SYDVKM. This CDR3 has 16 residues.

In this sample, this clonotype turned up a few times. The CDR3 spells CASSLEQGGKEPQHF. CDR3 DNA sequence: TGTGCCAGCAGCTTGGAGCAGGGGGGAAAGGAGCCCCAGCATTTT. This chain uses TRBV12-3 or TRBV12-4 with TRBJ1-5, with TRBD1 identical over 7 bases. After removal of 6 bases from V and 8 bases from J, the junction contained 13 bases not matched to a gene. The CDR3 runs to 15 residues.

The chain's CDR3 is CASSLARLAGMGRRNEQFF. In nucleotides, the CDR3 is TGTGCCAGCAGCTTAGCGAGGCTAGCGGGGATGGGTCGACGAAATGAGCAGTTCTTC. The genes are TRBV7-9 and TRBJ2-1, with 9 nucleotides matching TRBD2. V lost 0 bases and J lost 7; bases outside the gene matches: 16. Germline V gives CDR1 SEHNR, CDR2 FQNEAQ (reference sequence). CDR3 size: 19 residues. The variable domain in full, completed from reference TRBV7-9 and TRBJ2-1, reads DTGVSQNPRHKITKRGQNVTFRCDPISEHNRLYWYRQTLGQGPEFLTYFQNEAQLEKSRLLSDRFSAERPKGSFSTLEIQRTEQGDSAMYLCASSLARLAGMGRRNEQFFGPGTRLTVL.

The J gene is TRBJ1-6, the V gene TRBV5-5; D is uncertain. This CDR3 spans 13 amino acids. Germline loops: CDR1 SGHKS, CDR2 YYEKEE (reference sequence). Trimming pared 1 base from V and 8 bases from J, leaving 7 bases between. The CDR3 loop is CASSLTSDSPLHF. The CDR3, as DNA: TGTGCCAGCAGCTTGACGTCTGATTCACCCCTCCACTTT. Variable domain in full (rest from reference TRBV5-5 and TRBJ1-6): DAGVTQSPTHLIKTRGQQVTLRCSPISGHKSVSWYQQVLGQGPQFIFQYYEKEERGRGNFPDRFSARQFPNYSSELNVNALLLGDSALYLCASSLTSDSPLHFGNGTRLTVT.

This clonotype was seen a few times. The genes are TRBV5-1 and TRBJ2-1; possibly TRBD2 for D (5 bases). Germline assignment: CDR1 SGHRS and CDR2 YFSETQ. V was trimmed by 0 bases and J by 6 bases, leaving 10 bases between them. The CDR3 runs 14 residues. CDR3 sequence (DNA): TGCGCCAGCAGCTTGGGGAGCGGAGTCAATGAGCAGTTCTTC. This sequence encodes CASSLGSGVNEQFF.

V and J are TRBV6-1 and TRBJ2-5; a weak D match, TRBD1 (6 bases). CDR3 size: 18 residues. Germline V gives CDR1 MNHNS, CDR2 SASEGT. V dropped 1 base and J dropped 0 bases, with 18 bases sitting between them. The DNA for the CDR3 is TGTGCCAGCAGTGAAGGCGATACACCCACAGGGTACCAAGAGACCCAGTACTTC. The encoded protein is CASSEGDTPTGYQETQYF.

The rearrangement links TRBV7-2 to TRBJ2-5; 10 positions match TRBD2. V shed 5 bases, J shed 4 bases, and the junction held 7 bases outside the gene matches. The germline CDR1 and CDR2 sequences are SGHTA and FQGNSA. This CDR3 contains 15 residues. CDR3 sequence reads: CASSLLGLATETQYF. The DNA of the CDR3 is TGTGCCAGCAGCCTGCTGGGACTAGCGACAGAGACCCAGTACTTC.

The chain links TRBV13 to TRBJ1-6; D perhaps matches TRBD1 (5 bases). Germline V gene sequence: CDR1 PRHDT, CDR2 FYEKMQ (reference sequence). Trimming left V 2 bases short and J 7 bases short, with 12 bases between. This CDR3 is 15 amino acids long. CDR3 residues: CASSLSGVLNSPLHF. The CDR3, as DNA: TGTGCCAGCAGCTTATCGGGGGTCCTAAATTCACCCCTCCACTTT.

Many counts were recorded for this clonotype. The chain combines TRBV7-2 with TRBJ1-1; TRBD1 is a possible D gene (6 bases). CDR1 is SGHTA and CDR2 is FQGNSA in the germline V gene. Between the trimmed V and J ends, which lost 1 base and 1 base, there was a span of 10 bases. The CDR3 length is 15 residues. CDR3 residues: CASSLVPGANTEAFF. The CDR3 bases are TGTGCCAGCAGCTTAGTGCCAGGGGCGAACACTGAAGCTTTCTTT.

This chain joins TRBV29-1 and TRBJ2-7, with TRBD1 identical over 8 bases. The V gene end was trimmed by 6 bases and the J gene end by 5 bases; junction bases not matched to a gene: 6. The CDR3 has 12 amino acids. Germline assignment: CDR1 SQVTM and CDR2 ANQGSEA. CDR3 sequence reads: CSVRTGFHEQYF. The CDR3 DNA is TGCAGCGTGCGGACAGGGTTCCACGAGCAGTACTTC.

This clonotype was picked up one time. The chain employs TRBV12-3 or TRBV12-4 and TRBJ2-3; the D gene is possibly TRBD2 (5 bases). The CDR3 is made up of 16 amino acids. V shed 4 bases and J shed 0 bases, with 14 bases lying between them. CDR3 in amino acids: CASSSPGESSTDTQYF. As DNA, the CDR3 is TGTGCCAGCAGTTCCCCCGGGGAGTCTAGCACAGATACGCAGTATTTT.

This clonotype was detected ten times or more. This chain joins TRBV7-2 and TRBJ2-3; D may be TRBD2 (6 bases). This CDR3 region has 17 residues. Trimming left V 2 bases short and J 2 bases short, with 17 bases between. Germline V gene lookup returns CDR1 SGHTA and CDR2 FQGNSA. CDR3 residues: CASSLLSSGYLTDTQYF. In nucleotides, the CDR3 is TGTGCCAGCAGCTTATTGAGCAGCGGGTATCTCACAGATACGCAGTATTTT.

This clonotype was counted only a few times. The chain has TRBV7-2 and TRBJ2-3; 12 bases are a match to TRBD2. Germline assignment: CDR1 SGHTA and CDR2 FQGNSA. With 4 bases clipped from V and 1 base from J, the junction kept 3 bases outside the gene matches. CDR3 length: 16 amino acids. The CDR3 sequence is CASSSWTSGGTDTQYF. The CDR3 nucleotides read TGTGCCAGCAGCTCATGGACTAGCGGGGGCACAGATACGCAGTATTTT.

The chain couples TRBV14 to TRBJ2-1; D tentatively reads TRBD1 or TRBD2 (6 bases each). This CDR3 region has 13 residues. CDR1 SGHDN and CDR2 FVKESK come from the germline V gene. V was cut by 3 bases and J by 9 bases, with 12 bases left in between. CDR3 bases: TGTGCCAGCAGCCAGATCCGGGGGCTTGAGCAGTTCTTC. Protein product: CASSQIRGLEQFF.

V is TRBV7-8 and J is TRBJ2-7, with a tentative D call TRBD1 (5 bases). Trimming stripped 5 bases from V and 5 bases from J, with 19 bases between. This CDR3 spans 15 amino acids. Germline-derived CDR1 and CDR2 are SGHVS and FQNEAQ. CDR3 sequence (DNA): TGTGCCAGCAGCCTGGTAGAGGCAGGGTCGGACGAGCAGTACGTC. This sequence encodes CASSLVEAGSDEQYV.

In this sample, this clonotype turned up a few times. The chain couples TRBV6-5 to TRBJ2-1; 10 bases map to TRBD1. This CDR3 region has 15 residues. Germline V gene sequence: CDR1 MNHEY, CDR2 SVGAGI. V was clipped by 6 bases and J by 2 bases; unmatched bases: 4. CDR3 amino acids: CASSNGQGAYNEQFF. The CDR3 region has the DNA TGTGCCAGCAGCAACGGACAGGGGGCCTACAATGAGCAGTTCTTC.

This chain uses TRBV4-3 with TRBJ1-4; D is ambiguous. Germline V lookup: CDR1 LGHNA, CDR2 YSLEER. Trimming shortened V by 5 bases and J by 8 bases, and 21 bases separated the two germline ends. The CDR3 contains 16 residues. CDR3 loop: CASSWGVDNRYEKLFF. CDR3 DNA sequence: TGCGCCAGCAGCTGGGGTGTCGACAACCGGTACGAAAAACTGTTTTTT.

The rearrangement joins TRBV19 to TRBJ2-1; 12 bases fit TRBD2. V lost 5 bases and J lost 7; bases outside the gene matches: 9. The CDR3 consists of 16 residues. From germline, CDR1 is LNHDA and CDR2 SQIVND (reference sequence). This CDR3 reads CASSAKTSGSTNEQFF. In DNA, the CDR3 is TGTGCCAGTAGTGCAAAGACTAGCGGGAGCACAAATGAGCAGTTCTTC.

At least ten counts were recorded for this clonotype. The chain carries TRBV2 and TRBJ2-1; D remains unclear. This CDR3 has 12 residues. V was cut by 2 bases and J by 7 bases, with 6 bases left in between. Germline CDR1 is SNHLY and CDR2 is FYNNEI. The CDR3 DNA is TGTGCCAGCAGTGAATCCGGGAATGAGCAGTTCTTC. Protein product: CASSESGNEQFF.

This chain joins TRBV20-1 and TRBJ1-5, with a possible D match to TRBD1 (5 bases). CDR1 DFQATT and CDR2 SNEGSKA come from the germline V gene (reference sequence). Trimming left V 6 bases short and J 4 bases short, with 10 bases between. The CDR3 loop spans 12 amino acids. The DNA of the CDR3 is TGCAGTGCCGGGGCAGGGAATCAGCCCCAGCATTTT. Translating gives CSAGAGNQPQHF.

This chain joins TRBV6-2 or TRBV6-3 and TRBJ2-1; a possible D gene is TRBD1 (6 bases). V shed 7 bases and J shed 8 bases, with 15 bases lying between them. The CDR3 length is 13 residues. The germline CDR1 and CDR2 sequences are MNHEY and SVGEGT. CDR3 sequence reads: CASTPRGSDEQFF. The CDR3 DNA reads TGTGCCAGCACCCCAAGGGGGTCGGATGAGCAGTTCTTC.

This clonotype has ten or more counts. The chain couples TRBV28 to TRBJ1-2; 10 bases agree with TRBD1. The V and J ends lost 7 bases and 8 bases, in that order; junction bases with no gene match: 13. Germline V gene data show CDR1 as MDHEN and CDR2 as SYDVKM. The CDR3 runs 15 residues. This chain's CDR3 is CASITPGTGAEGYTF. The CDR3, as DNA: TGTGCCAGCATCACGCCCGGGACAGGGGCGGAGGGCTACACCTTC.

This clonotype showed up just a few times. The CDR3 DNA reads TGTGCCAGTAGTGTTTCCGGGACTAGCTTCCTCCTCAATGAGCAGTTCTTC. It encodes CASSVSGTSFLLNEQFF. The chain couples TRBV19 to TRBJ2-1; 9 bases are a match to TRBD2. With 5 bases clipped from V and 6 bases from J, the junction kept 14 bases outside the gene matches. Germline values: CDR1 LNHDA, CDR2 SQIVND (reference sequence). The length of the CDR3 is 17 residues.

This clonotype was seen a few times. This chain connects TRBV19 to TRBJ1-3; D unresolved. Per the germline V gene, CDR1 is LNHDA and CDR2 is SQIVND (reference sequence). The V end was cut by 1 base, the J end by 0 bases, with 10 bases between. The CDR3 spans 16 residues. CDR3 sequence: CASSIVAGLSGNTIYF. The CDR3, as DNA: TGTGCCAGTAGTATAGTTGCGGGCCTCTCTGGAAACACCATATATTTT.

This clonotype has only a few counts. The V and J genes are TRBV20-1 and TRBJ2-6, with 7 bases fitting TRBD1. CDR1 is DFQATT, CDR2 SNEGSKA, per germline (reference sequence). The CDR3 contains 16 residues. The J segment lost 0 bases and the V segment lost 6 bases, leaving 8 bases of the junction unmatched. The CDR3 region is CSAVHRGLSGANVLTF. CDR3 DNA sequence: TGCAGTGCGGTACACAGGGGCCTCTCTGGGGCCAACGTCCTGACTTTC.

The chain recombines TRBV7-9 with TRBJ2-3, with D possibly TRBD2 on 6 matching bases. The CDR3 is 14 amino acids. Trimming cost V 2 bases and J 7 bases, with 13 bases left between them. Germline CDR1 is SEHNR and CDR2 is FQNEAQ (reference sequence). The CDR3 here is CASSLIPGAHTQYF. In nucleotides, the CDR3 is TGTGCCAGCAGCTTAATTCCGGGAGCACATACGCAGTATTTT.

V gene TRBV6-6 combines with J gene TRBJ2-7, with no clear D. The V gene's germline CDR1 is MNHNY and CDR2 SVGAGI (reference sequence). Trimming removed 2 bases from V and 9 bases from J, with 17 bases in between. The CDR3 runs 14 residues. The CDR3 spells CASSYPLGSWRQYV. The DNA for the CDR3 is TGTGCCAGCAGTTACCCTCTCGGCAGCTGGAGGCAGTACGTC.